The sequence of this TCR beta chain was determined in a study of CD8 T cells in Susac syndrome. As for the study in general: Of the sequenced Susac syndrome patients, more than five had active disease and eight were in remission. General study results and limits: Susac syndrome CD4+ T cell repertoires showed no clonal expansion.

Random hexamers primed reverse transcription of about 0.5 to 1 ug RNA. Amplification of the TCR beta CDR3 was carried out by immunoSEQ multiplex PCR, which spanned a total of 54 Vbeta and 13 Jbeta segments. In TCRdb, the immunoSEQ multiplex PCR reads were re-called with MiXCR into one record per CDR3 protein. The data contain roughly 140,000 distinct CDR3 sequences, approximately 96% of them singletons. Germline V gene data show CDR1 as SGDLS and CDR2 as YYNGEE. V lost 3 bases and J lost 4; bases outside the gene matches: 4. The CDR3 has 16 amino acids. Comments on this clonotype: Its antigen is not known.

The sequence was obtained from a human donor with Susac syndrome. The chain combines TRBV9 with TRBJ2-2; 12 nucleotides line up with TRBD1. Sequenced material: CD4+ T cells from PBMCs. The CDR3 DNA follows: TGTGCCAGCAGCGAGGGACAGGGGGCAATCACCGGGGAGCTGTTTTTT. This gives the protein CASSEGQGAITGELFF.